This TCR beta chain stems from a study of blood T cell repertoires in COVID-19. Study background: The origin of the acute and convalescent COVID-19 samples was the United States, Italy and Spain. The cDNA or gDNA used as material had been derived from T cells, B-cell-depleted T cells, or PBMCs.

In the original analysis: Cell counts per sample came from amplifying reference gene primers. Method: immunoSEQ multiplex PCR; TCRdb's copy keeps in-frame clones and lacks some. V and J calls and clone size follow that table, whereas D and trimming were derived from the DNA. Of roughly 290,000 clones in the sample, around four fifths were seen once. The junction had 11 bases not matched to a gene; V was cut back by 4 bases and J by 5 bases. Germline V CDR1 and CDR2: SGHRS, YFSETQ. The CDR3 loop spans 16 amino acids. This clone was recorded once. The clonotype originates from a woman aged 50 to 60 with active or convalescent COVID-19. The chain combines TRBV5-1 with TRBJ2-2; 7 bases fit TRBD1. The sequencing sample was made of peripheral blood. CDR3 amino acids: CASSAGLTGSTGELFF. Written as DNA, the CDR3 is TGCGCCAGCAGCGCCGGGTTGACAGGGTCTACCGGGGAGCTGTTTTTT.